This T cell receptor beta chain was sequenced during a study of T-cell reconstitution after alpha-beta-depleted transplantation in children. Unique molecular identifiers tagged the TCRbeta library. TCRdb independently ran MiXCR on the PCR reads; one entry per CDR3 protein. Of a few hundred thousand distinct CDR3 sequences in the sample, more than 20% were seen once. This clonotype was found a few times. The antigen is not known. General study points: The origin of high day-60 TCRbeta diversity in some patients lay in surviving recipient T cells and thymic progenitors.

The sequence was obtained from a female patient aged 2-10 years who had a stem cell transplant for congenital amegakaryocytic thrombocytopenia, so the T cells may come from the graft donor. The sequenced sample was PBMCs, mostly from graft donor cells, obtained 360 days after TCRalphabeta/CD19-depleted stem cell transplant.

The CDR3 bases are TGTGCCAGCAGCCTCCTAACCAGGGGGCGACGCACAGATACGCAGTATTTT. Its translation is CASSLLTRGRRTDTQYF. The chain has TRBV14 and TRBJ2-3; 8 positions match TRBD1. This CDR3 spans 17 amino acids. V lost 4 bases to trimming and J lost 1 base; unmatched junction nucleotides: 10. CDR1 SGHDN and CDR2 FVKESK come from the germline V gene.